This T cell receptor beta chain was obtained from a study of OX40 agonist ivuxolimab in advanced cancers. Study in general: Patients got intravenous ivuxolimab at 0.01 to 10 mg/kg every 2 weeks.

V lost 2 bases and J lost 4; bases outside the gene matches: 4. This CDR3 has 16 residues. Germline CDR1 and CDR2: MNHEY and SVGAGI. Blood got drawn at baseline, again on cycle 4 day 1, and then on cycle 7 day 1. Measured with immunoSEQ multiplex PCR; TCRdb has only the in-frame clones, and not every one. Of tens of thousands of clones listed, roughly 80% are singletons. Source: CD4+ or CD8+ T cells sorted from blood, taken in a trial of the OX40 agonist ivuxolimab. This TCR was sampled from an adult with an advanced solid tumor such as melanoma, head and neck, liver or kidney cancer. This chain joins TRBV6-5 and TRBJ2-2; 10 positions agree with TRBD2. As DNA, the CDR3 is TGTGCCAGCAGTTACGGCAGCGGGAGGGCCACCGGGGAGCTGTTTTTT. It yields the protein CASSYGSGRATGELFF.